This TCR beta chain was retrieved from a study of breast tumors, draining lymph nodes, adjacent tissues. Study conclusions and caveats: Compared with lymph nodes, tumors were less diverse; compared with nontumor tissue, more. Most tumor T cells seemingly derive from lymph node, then expand in tumor. The lymph node origin of tumor T cells was framed as consistent with a hypothesis, not demonstrated.

About this clonotype: No antigen is known for it.

TCRdb analysed the multiplex PCR reads with MiXCR anew, one entry per CDR3 protein. The table lists roughly 80,000 distinct CDR3 sequences, approximately 19% of them singletons, with 2.4% in the top ten. Samples came from axillary lymph nodes draining the breast cancer. Sequences were obtained from axillary lymph node tissue. The receptor was derived from a female donor with breast cancer. Some clones in this sample may be carry-over from other donors' samples.

The CDR3 here is CASSVGLAGGNEQFF. CDR3 in DNA: TGTGCCAGCAGCGTAGGCCTAGCGGGAGGTAATGAGCAGTTCTTC. This chain links TRBV9 with TRBJ2-1; 11 positions agree with TRBD2. The germline V gene has CDR1 SGDLS and CDR2 YYNGEE. The CDR3 contains 15 residues. J lost 7 bases, V lost 0 bases, and 3 bases had no gene match.